Here is one T cell receptor beta chain with its context. This clonotype was observed at least ten times. Its antigen specificity is not known. The record has no base qualities; no much larger clone is one base away. A distance of 12 bases separates the germline ends of V and J, which lose 5 bases and 5 bases respectively. From a lookup of the germline V gene, CDR1 and CDR2 are LGHNT and FRNRAP. Taken from cysteine to phenylalanine, the CDR3 has 13 residues. Solely the CDR3 DNA is kept, with 39 bases framed from the first base. TCR libraries were constructed from roughly 0.4 ug RNA using the Immunoverse kit, and molecular barcoded adaptors covering alpha/delta and beta/gamma chains were employed. TCR library preparation used the same RNA that went into transcriptome sequencing. An Illumina HiSeq 4000 with 2 x 150 cycles was used to sequence the TCR libraries. The original methods were these. With MiXCR, TCR reads were aligned to human V, D, J and C references and assembled into CDR3 clonotypes, with quality filtering and error correction included. The tcR package in R was used for analysis of clonotype counts and gene usage diversity. Raw mapping reads were checked after the RNA-seq reads had been mapped by STAR aligner version 2.5.3a onto the human GRCh37 genome. To test how sequencing depth affected the clonotypes detected, IR-seq fastq files were randomly downsampled with Seqtk 1.3. TCRdb reprocessed the public reads (quality trimming at Q25 with fastp, clone calling with MiXCR) and kept in-frame beta chains. Here each entry gathers all rows of one CDR3 protein and keeps the most common genes and DNA. V and J calls and clone size were set by TCRdb, not the authors. This sample holds under 80,000 distinct CDR3 sequences; approximately 20% were observed only once. Roughly 13% of the sample goes to the ten largest clones.

This sample is drawn from a study of read filtering for tumor transcriptome and immune sequencing (dated by TCRdb to 2019 to 2021). As for the study more broadly: Of the patients in the cohort, 17 were male and 14 to 15 were female, and their mean age was about 70 years, with a range of roughly 40 to 80. By revised international staging, eight or nine patients were R-ISS I, some 17 were R-ISS II and more than five were R-ISS III. Whole-transcriptome libraries were prepared with the TruSeq RNA Access Library Prep Kit after DNase treatment. TCR-region mapped reads per sample ranged from about 3.5 to 10.27 million with IR-seq versus only roughly 85 to 1273 with RNA-seq. Using the same bone marrow samples, the study ran both targeted immune repertoire sequencing and bulk whole-transcriptome sequencing and then compared the TCR repertoires from each method. A main aim was a read-filtering strategy for immune repertoire data, specifically whether clonotypes supported by a single read should be removed. The research as a whole found: Clonotypes were captured by IR-seq at much higher depth and more reliably than by RNA-seq, and smaller IR-seq throughput was sufficient for identification of most shared clonotypes. In IR-seq, roughly 79% of clonotypes but around 3.5% of total reads were represented by single-read clonotypes, whereas in RNA-seq, less than 75% of clonotypes and approximately 45% of reads were represented by single-read clonotypes. The sorted CD138-negative fraction was not purified T cells but a mixed bone marrow immune population. The correlation between IR-seq and RNA-seq shared clonotype proportions was increased by removal of single-read clonotypes.

Each patient had bone marrow sampled at the time of active disease. Isolation of bone marrow mononuclear cells was performed by Ficoll-Hypaque density gradient centrifugation. CD138-negative cells were obtained by negative selection after labeling with CD138 magnetic microbeads on a MACS separator, removing myeloma plasma cells. Flow cytometry on an Attune NxT with CD138 antibodies was used to check the purity of the isolated cells. Total RNA was extracted with TRIzol reagent and quantified with a NanoDrop spectrophotometer. For each patient, paired RNA-seq and IR-seq were run on the CD138-negative bone marrow sample from that patient.

The chain is assembled from TRBV12-5 and TRBJ2-5, with TRBD2 as a weak D call on 6 bases. The receptor was derived from a donor aged 40 or over with multiple myeloma. The sample comprised a population of CD138-negative cells sorted from bone marrow. According to the study, the label for this sample's cell subset or site signals: bone marrow mononuclear cells depleted of CD138+ plasma/myeloma cells by negative magnetic selection. At the DNA level, the sequence is TGTGCTAGTGGTGGAACGGGAGCGGAGACCCAGTACTTC. The translation is CASGGTGAETQYF.